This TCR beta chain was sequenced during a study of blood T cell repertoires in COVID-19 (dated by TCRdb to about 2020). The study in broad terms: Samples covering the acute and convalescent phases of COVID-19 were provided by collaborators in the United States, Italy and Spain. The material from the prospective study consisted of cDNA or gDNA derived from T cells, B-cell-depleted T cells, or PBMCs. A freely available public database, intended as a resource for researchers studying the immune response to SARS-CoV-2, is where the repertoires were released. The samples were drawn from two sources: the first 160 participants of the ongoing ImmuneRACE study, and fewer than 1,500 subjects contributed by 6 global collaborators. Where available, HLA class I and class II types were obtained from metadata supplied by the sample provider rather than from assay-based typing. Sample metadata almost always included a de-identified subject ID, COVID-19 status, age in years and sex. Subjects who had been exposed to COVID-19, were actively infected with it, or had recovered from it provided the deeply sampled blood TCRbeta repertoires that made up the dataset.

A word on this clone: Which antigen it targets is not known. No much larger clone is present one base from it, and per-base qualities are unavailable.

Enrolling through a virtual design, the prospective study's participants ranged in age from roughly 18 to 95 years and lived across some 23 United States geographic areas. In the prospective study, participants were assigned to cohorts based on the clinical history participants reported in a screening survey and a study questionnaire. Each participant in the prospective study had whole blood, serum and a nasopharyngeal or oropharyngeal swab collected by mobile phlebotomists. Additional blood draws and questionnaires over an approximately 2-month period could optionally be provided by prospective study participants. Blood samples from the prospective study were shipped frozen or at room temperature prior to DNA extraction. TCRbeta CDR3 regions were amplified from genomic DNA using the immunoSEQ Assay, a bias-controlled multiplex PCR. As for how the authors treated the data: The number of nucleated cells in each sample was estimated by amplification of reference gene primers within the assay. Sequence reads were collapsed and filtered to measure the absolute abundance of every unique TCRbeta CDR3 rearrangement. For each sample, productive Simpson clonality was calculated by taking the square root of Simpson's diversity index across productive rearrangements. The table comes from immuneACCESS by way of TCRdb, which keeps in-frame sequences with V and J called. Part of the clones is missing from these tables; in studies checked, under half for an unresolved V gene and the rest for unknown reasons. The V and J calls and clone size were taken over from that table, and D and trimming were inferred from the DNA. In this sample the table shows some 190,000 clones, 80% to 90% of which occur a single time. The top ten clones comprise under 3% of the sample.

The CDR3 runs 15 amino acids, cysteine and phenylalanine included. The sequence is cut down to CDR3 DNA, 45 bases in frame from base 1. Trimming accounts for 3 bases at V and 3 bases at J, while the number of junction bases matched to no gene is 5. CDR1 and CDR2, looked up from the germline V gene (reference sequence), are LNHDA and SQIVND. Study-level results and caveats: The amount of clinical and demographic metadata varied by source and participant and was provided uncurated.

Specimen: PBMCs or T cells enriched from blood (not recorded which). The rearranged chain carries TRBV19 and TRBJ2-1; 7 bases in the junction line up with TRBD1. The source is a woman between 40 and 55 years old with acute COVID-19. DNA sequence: TGTGCCAGTAGTATGAGGCAGGGGGTCTACAATGAGCAGTTCTTC. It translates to CASSMRQGVYNEQFF.